This is a list of T cell receptor beta chains from one sample in a study of blood T cell repertoires in COVID-19. The assay was immunoSEQ multiplex PCR, and TCRdb's table has in-frame clones only and misses some. The sample yields 60,000 to 95,000 clones, roughly nine tenths seen once. The specimen was peripheral blood. The receptors here all came from a woman aged 80 or over with active or convalescent COVID-19. CDR3s include the opening cysteine and the closing phenylalanine or tryptophan. Each record gives: D gene, V gene, J gene, CDR3 length, clone size, CDR3 DNA, CDR3 protein. D genes are given only for firm matches. Not every row has a clone size; where given, it reads once, few, many or a size class.

-	TRBV4-1	TRBJ2-1	15	-	TGCGCCAGCAGCCCATCCCAAACAGGGAACAATGAGCAGTTCTTC	CASSPSQTGNNEQFF
TRBD2	TRBV4-3	TRBJ2-1	15	-	TGCGCCAGCAGCCTTTCGGCGGGGGTAGGTAATGAGCAGTTCTTC	CASSLSAGVGNEQFF
TRBD1	TRBV28	TRBJ1-5	15	-	TGTGCCAGCAGTTCGACAGGGATGAGTGTACAGCCCCAGCATTTT	CASSSTGMSVQPQHF
-	TRBV6-5	TRBJ1-1	14	-	TGTGCCAGCAGTCGAGATAATCGGAACACTGAAGCTTTCTTT	CASSRDNRNTEAFF
-	TRBV12-3/TRBV12-4	TRBJ2-2	13	-	TGTGCCAGCAGTTTAACAGATCCCGGGGAGCTGTTTTTT	CASSLTDPGELFF
-	TRBV21-1	TRBJ2-5	12	-	TGTGCCAGCTTAACGTCGGGGGAGACCCAGTACTTC	CASLTSGETQYF
TRBD1	TRBV2	TRBJ2-7	13	-	TGTGCCAGCTTGCGGGACAGGGTAGGCGAGCAGTACTTC	CASLRDRVGEQYF
TRBD1	TRBV9	TRBJ1-3	15	-	TGTGCCAGCAGCGGACAGGGGCGGACTGGAAACACCATATATTTT	CASSGQGRTGNTIYF
TRBD2	TRBV5-1	TRBJ2-5	15	-	TGCGCCAGCAGCTTGTCTAGCGGGGCTCAAGAGACCCAGTACTTC	CASSLSSGAQETQYF
TRBD1	TRBV6-5	TRBJ1-6	16	-	TGTGCCAGCAGTTACCAATCCGGGACAGGGGGTTCACCCCTCCACTTT	CASSYQSGTGGSPLHF
TRBD2	TRBV10-3	TRBJ2-1	16	-	TGTGCCATCAGACCGGGACTAGCGGGGGGGCTAGATGAGCAGTTCTTC	CAIRPGLAGGLDEQFF
-	TRBV2	TRBJ2-1	14	once	TGTGCCAGCAGGTCGGGGGTAGCCTACAATGAGCAGTTCTTC	CASRSGVAYNEQFF
TRBD1	TRBV7-2	TRBJ1-6	15	-	TGTGCCAGCAGCTTAGCTGGGGCAGGGGGCAGGCCCCTCCACTTT	CASSLAGAGGRPLHF
-	TRBV7-2	TRBJ1-2	13	-	TGTGCCAGCAGCTTTGACTCTAACTATGGCTACACCTTC	CASSFDSNYGYTF
TRBD2	TRBV28	TRBJ2-7	15	-	TGTGCCAGCTTCCAAGAGGGACCGGGGGGGGACGAGCAGTACTTC	CASFQEGPGGDEQYF
-	TRBV4-3	TRBJ2-2	14	-	TGCGCCAGCAGCCAAGAGGCAGGGACCGGGGAGCTGTTTTTT	CASSQEAGTGELFF
-	TRBV4-2	TRBJ2-3	13	-	TGTGCCAGCAGCTTACTGGCGGCGGATACGCAGTATTTT	CASSLLAADTQYF
-	TRBV19	TRBJ2-1	15	-	TGTGCCAGTAGTATACCCCCTCAGGGAAGAAATGAGCAGTTCTTC	CASSIPPQGRNEQFF
TRBD1	TRBV30	TRBJ1-2	12	-	TGTGCCTGGAGCAAGGGGGCTGGTGGCTACACCTTC	CAWSKGAGGYTF
TRBD2	TRBV18	TRBJ2-3	17	-	TGTGCCAGCTCACCAGGGACTAGCGGGATCCCCACAGATACGCAGTATTTT	CASSPGTSGIPTDTQYF
-	TRBV27	TRBJ2-2	14	-	TGTGCCAGCAGTGCGGGACTGAACACCGGGGAGCTGTTTTTT	CASSAGLNTGELFF
-	TRBV28	TRBJ1-1	11	-	TGTGCCAGCAACTCTCCAGGGGAAGCTTTCTTT	CASNSPGEAFF
TRBD1	TRBV9	TRBJ2-2	15	-	TGTGCCAGCAGCGTAGAAACAGGGGGCTCCGGGGAGCTGTTTTTT	CASSVETGGSGELFF
TRBD1	TRBV4-2	TRBJ1-1	15	once	TGTGCCAGCAGCGACAGGGACAGGGGGAACACTGAAGCTTTCTTT	CASSDRDRGNTEAFF
-	TRBV7-9	TRBJ2-3	16	few	TGTGCCAGCAGCTCCGTTTCGGGTACTAGCACAGATACGCAGTATTTT	CASSSVSGTSTDTQYF
-	TRBV7-9	TRBJ1-6	13	-	TGTGCCAGCAGTACTAACTCGGGGTCACCCCTCCACTTT	CASSTNSGSPLHF
-	TRBV4-3	TRBJ1-1	15	-	TGCGCCAGCAGCCAAGATTTCCTACTTAACACTGAAGCTTTCTTT	CASSQDFLLNTEAFF
-	TRBV19	TRBJ2-5	15	-	TGTGCCAGTAGTGAACAGGGTTGGTCACAAGAGACCCAGTACTTC	CASSEQGWSQETQYF
TRBD1	TRBV30	TRBJ2-7	14	-	TGTGCCTGGAGTTGGGACAGGGGGCTTGATGAGCAGTACTTC	CAWSWDRGLDEQYF
-	TRBV7-2	TRBJ2-7	13	-	TGTGCCAGCAGCACTCAGTGGGGGCAAGAGCAGTACTTC	CASSTQWGQEQYF
-	TRBV7-9	TRBJ2-2	15	-	TGTGCCAGCAGCTTAGGCAGTCGAGGCACCGGGGAGCTGTTTTTT	CASSLGSRGTGELFF
TRBD1	TRBV5-4	TRBJ1-1	13	few	TGTGCCAGCACCGAATATGACAGGGGGCAAGCTTTCTTT	CASTEYDRGQAFF
TRBD2	TRBV4-2	TRBJ2-1	15	-	TGTGCCAGCACTTCTAGCGGGAGCTCCTACAATGAGCAGTTCTTC	CASTSSGSSYNEQFF
-	TRBV28	TRBJ1-6	19	-	TGTGCCAGCAGTTTATTCTCTCTGAAGGACAGTAGACTATATTCACCCCTCCACTTT	CASSLFSLKDSRLYSPLHF
TRBD1	TRBV6-5	TRBJ2-1	15	few	TGTGCCAGCAGTTACACTCAGACAGGGGTCAATGAGCAGTTCTTC	CASSYTQTGVNEQFF
TRBD1	TRBV9	TRBJ1-1	15	-	TGTGCCAGCAGCCCACGCGGGACAGCGAACACTGAAGCTTTCTTT	CASSPRGTANTEAFF
-	TRBV4-3	TRBJ2-3	15	-	TGCGCCAGCAGCCAAGACTGGCAGTCCACAGATACGCAGTATTTT	CASSQDWQSTDTQYF
TRBD1	TRBV2	TRBJ1-1	13	-	TGTGCCATCAATCCGGGACAGGGGGTTCAAGCTTTCTTT	CAINPGQGVQAFF
-	TRBV30	TRBJ1-5	14	once	TGTGCCTGGAGTGTAGGGGGTAGCAATCAGCCCCAGCATTTT	CAWSVGGSNQPQHF
TRBD1	TRBV28	TRBJ2-7	14	-	TGTGCCAGCAGCGGTGGGACAGGGTTCCGAGGGCAGTACTTC	CASSGGTGFRGQYF
-	TRBV7-2	TRBJ1-1	11	-	TGTGCCAGCAGCCAGAACACTGAAGCTTTCTTT	CASSQNTEAFF
TRBD1	TRBV9	TRBJ1-6	16	-	TGTGCCAGCAGCGTTACGACAGGGACCTATAATTCACCCCTCCACTTT	CASSVTTGTYNSPLHF
-	TRBV7-2	TRBJ2-1	14	-	TGTGCCAGCAGCGCTCGGGGGGCCCGGAATGAGCAGTTCTTC	CASSARGARNEQFF
-	TRBV9	TRBJ2-7	15	-	TGTGCCAGCAGCGTAGATTCTGAACAGGGCTACGAGCAGTACTTC	CASSVDSEQGYEQYF
TRBD2	TRBV7-9	TRBJ2-7	16	-	TGTGCCAGCAGCGGAAGACTAGCGGGGGAAACCTACGAGCAGTACTTC	CASSGRLAGETYEQYF
-	TRBV7-2	TRBJ1-4	15	-	TGTGCCAGCAGCTTCATGGGGGGGGCGAATGAAAAACTGTTTTTT	CASSFMGGANEKLFF
-	TRBV18	TRBJ2-7	13	-	TGTGCCAGCTCACCGGGCCGAGCCTACGAGCAGTACTTC	CASSPGRAYEQYF
-	TRBV6-6	TRBJ2-4	16	-	TGTGCCAGCAGCCGACCGGGACACCGAGCCAAAAACATTCAGTACTTC	CASSRPGHRAKNIQYF
TRBD2	TRBV7-8	TRBJ2-7	13	-	TGTGCCAGCACCCTGGGGGGGGTCTACGAGCAGTACTTC	CASTLGGVYEQYF
-	TRBV7-9	TRBJ2-1	15	-	TGTGCCAGCAGCTTAGGGCCAGGGCTTCACAATGAGCAGTTCTTC	CASSLGPGLHNEQFF
-	TRBV7-3	TRBJ1-1	13	once	TGTGCCAGCAGCTTAGGAGGAGGCACTGAAGCTTTCTTT	CASSLGGGTEAFF
TRBD1	TRBV7-3	TRBJ2-5	14	-	TGTGCCAGCAGCAGGGACAGGGGTCAAGAGACCCAGTACTTC	CASSRDRGQETQYF
TRBD1	TRBV7-2	TRBJ1-3	16	-	TGTGCCAGCAGCCCCACCGTCGACAGGGGTGGAAACACCATATATTTT	CASSPTVDRGGNTIYF